The 31 T cell receptor beta chains given below trace back to one sample, sequenced in a study of shared clonotypes between healthy human individuals. CD45RO-negative, CCR7-selected cells formed the naive CD8 fraction, which excluded terminally differentiated effector memory CD45RA+ cells. Data came from immunoSEQ multiplex PCR; TCRdb stores just in-frame clones and leaves some out. The table includes about 2.1 million clones, around 95% detected once. The source material was naive CD8+ T cells from PBMCs. Receptor source: a man aged 18 to 35 in good health. Some clones in this sample may be carry-over from other donors' samples.

This clone was seen a handful of times. J is TRBJ1-1 and V is TRBV7-9, with 11 bases matching TRBD1. The CDR3 sequence is 15 residues long. J was trimmed by 4 bases and V by 4 bases; bases with no gene match: 5. Germline CDR1 SEHNR, CDR2 FQNEAQ (reference sequence). The CDR3 reads CASSSDRGPGTEAFF. DNA for the CDR3: TGTGCCAGCAGCTCGGACAGGGGGCCGGGCACTGAAGCTTTCTTT. Complete variable domain (other parts from reference TRBV7-9 and TRBJ1-1): DTGVSQNPRHKITKRGQNVTFRCDPISEHNRLYWYRQTLGQGPEFLTYFQNEAQLEKSRLLSDRFSAERPKGSFSTLEIQRTEQGDSAMYLCASSSDRGPGTEAFFGQGTRLTVV.

This clone was seen once. The chain employs TRBV9 and TRBJ2-3; 9 bases map to TRBD2. There are 14 residues in the CDR3. Trimming cost V 3 bases and J 7 bases; bases outside gene matches: 6. The germline CDR1 and CDR2 sequences are SGDLS and YYNGEE. CDR3 residues: CASSDGTSSNTQYF. CDR3 nucleotides: TGTGCCAGCAGCGACGGGACTAGCTCAAATACGCAGTATTTT.

This chain connects TRBV5-4 to TRBJ2-7; D perhaps matches TRBD2 (6 bases). Germline V gene data show CDR1 as SGHNT and CDR2 as YYREEE (reference sequence). The CDR3 is 12 residues long. The V end lost 3 bases, the J end lost 6 bases, and 10 bases lay between the germline ends. The CDR3 loop reads CASSSRDSEQYF. CDR3 nucleotide sequence: TGTGCCAGCAGCTCCCGGGACTCCGAGCAGTACTTC.

The chain combines TRBV5-4 with TRBJ1-4; D ambiguous. Per germline, CDR1 SGHNT and CDR2 YYREEE (reference sequence). Trimming pared 4 bases from V and 4 bases from J, leaving 20 bases between. The CDR3 is made up of 17 amino acids. The CDR3 loop reads CASSPRPALGLNEKLFF. DNA of the CDR3: TGTGCCAGCAGCCCCCGGCCGGCTTTGGGCCTTAATGAAAAACTGTTTTTT.

The chain recombines TRBV15 with TRBJ1-2; maybe TRBD1 (5 bases). Looked up from germline, CDR1 is LNHNV and CDR2 is YYDKDF (reference sequence). This CDR3 region has 14 residues. V was clipped by 5 bases and J by 0 bases, with 10 bases between them. CDR3: CATSGGGANYGYTF. The CDR3, as DNA: TGTGCCACCAGCGGCGGGGGTGCTAACTATGGCTACACCTTC.

The gene calls are TRBV5-1 and TRBJ1-2; no clear D gene. Trimming took off 4 bases at V and 4 bases at J, with 11 bases between the two ends. Germline V lookup: CDR1 SGHRS, CDR2 YFSETQ. This CDR3 region has 13 residues. The CDR3 reads CASSLTDFYGYTF. As DNA, the CDR3 is TGCGCCAGCAGCCTGACCGACTTCTATGGCTACACCTTC.

V and J are TRBV30 and TRBJ2-3, with 10 bases aligning to TRBD2. With 3 bases clipped from V and 7 bases from J, the junction kept 10 bases outside the gene matches. This CDR3 comprises 15 residues. From germline, CDR1 is GTSNPN and CDR2 SVGIG (reference sequence). CDR3: CAWRGSSGRPHTQYF. The CDR3, as DNA: TGTGCCTGGAGGGGATCTAGCGGGAGACCCCATACGCAGTATTTT.

V gene TRBV4-1 combines with J gene TRBJ1-2, with D possibly TRBD1 on 5 matching bases. There are 20 residues in the CDR3. Germline CDR1 reads MGHRA; CDR2 reads YSYEKL. Trimming left V 2 bases short and J 4 bases short, with 29 bases between. DNA for the CDR3: TGCGCCAGCAGCCAAACCCGTGGGGGTTTCCCGGGACTCCCCCTCTATGGCTACACCTTC. Its translation: CASSQTRGGFPGLPLYGYTF.

This chain links TRBV19 with TRBJ2-7; D might be TRBD1 or TRBD2, each matching 7 bases. Per germline, CDR1 LNHDA and CDR2 SQIVND (reference sequence). This CDR3 is 13 amino acids long. Trimming removed 7 bases at V and 3 bases at J, with 13 bases between. Here the CDR3 reads CASTTGRDYEQYF. DNA for the CDR3: TGTGCCAGTACGACAGGGAGGGACTACGAGCAGTACTTC.

Here the CDR3 DNA reads TGTGCCAGCAGCCAAAGGTTGTGGCGGGACACAGATACGCAGTATTTT. Translation gives CASSQRLWRDTDTQYF. This chain joins TRBV4-2 and TRBJ2-3, with D possibly TRBD2 on 6 matching bases. Trimming cost V 2 bases and J 2 bases, with 14 bases left between them. The CDR3 covers 16 residues. Germline CDR1 LGHNA, CDR2 YNFKEQ.

The V gene is TRBV28, the J gene TRBJ2-7, with 8 bases lining up with TRBD1. Germline V gives CDR1 MDHEN, CDR2 SYDVKM. The CDR3 spans 14 residues. The V segment lost 4 bases and the J segment 4 bases; nucleotides outside the gene matches: 6. The CDR3 coding sequence is TGTGCCAGCAGTTCCGCAGGGGGCGAATACGAGCAGTACTTC. Encoded protein: CASSSAGGEYEQYF.

The chain recombines TRBV4-3 with TRBJ1-6; 9 bases align to TRBD1. V gave up 4 bases and J gave up 9 bases; unmatched junction bases: 7. Germline CDR1 and CDR2: LGHNA and YSLEER. The CDR3 spans 15 residues. The CDR3 protein is CASSPGTGSGSPLHF. CDR3 DNA sequence: TGCGCCAGCAGCCCTGGGACAGGGTCGGGTTCACCCCTCCACTTT.

In nucleotides, the CDR3 is TGTGCCAGCAGTTTATTCCCCAGCACAGATACGCAGTATTTT. Protein: CASSLFPSTDTQYF. The rearrangement uses TRBV27 and TRBJ2-3, with D unresolved. Trimming stripped 1 base from V and 0 bases from J, with 5 bases between. The CDR3 extends over 14 amino acids. Germline assignment: CDR1 MNHEY and CDR2 SMNVEV (reference sequence).

The chain employs TRBV5-6 and TRBJ2-7, with D possibly matching TRBD1 (6 bases). V shed 4 bases and J shed 2 bases, with 13 bases lying between them. CDR3 size: 14 residues. Germline-derived CDR1 and CDR2 are SGHDT and YYEEEE. CDR3 coding DNA: TGTGCCAGCAGCCAGAGGACAGCTCCCTACGAGCAGTACTTC. It codes for CASSQRTAPYEQYF.

V gene TRBV10-3 combines with J gene TRBJ2-3; TRBD2 is a possible D gene (6 bases). The CDR3 spans 15 residues. In germline, CDR1 is ENHRY, CDR2 SYGVKD. V was cut by 7 bases and J by 1 base, with 15 bases left in between. For the CDR3, the DNA is TGTGCCATCACCGAGGAGGGATGGGGCACAGATACGCAGTATTTT. Its translation is CAITEEGWGTDTQYF.

The chain carries TRBV7-8 and TRBJ2-3; D ambiguous. V dropped 1 base and J dropped 2 bases, with 10 bases sitting between them. Germline CDR1 reads SGHVS; CDR2 reads FQNEAQ. CDR3 length equals 15 residues. CDR3 residues: CASSLEVSFTDTQYF. Here the CDR3 DNA reads TGTGCCAGCAGCTTAGAGGTTAGCTTCACAGATACGCAGTATTTT.

This clone was recorded only once. V gene TRBV6-5 combines with J gene TRBJ1-2; a possible D gene is TRBD1 (5 bases). Trimming shortened V by 0 bases and J by 0 bases, and 8 bases separated the two germline ends. The CDR3 has 15 amino acids. The germline gives CDR1 MNHEY, CDR2 SVGAGI. CDR3: CASSYSAGSNYGYTF. As DNA, the CDR3 is TGTGCCAGCAGTTACTCGGCAGGGTCTAACTATGGCTACACCTTC.

The rearrangement joins TRBV5-1 to TRBJ2-1; TRBD2 matches 9 bases. Trimming took 3 bases from V and 12 from J; bases not matched to a gene: 16. Germline V lookup: CDR1 SGHRS, CDR2 YFSETQ. The CDR3 has 16 residues. The CDR3 DNA is TGCGCCAGCAGCTCTTCCTCGGGACTAGCCTTCTCGGGGCAGTTCTTC. This gives the protein CASSSSSGLAFSGQFF.

The chain is built from TRBV9 and TRBJ2-2, with a possible D match to TRBD2 (6 bases). The CDR3 loop spans 15 amino acids. The germline V gene encodes CDR1 SGDLS and CDR2 YYNGEE. V lost 2 bases and J lost 6, with 14 bases in between. CDR3 region: CASSVVADLSGELFF. CDR3 DNA sequence: TGTGCCAGCAGCGTTGTAGCGGACCTCTCCGGGGAGCTGTTTTTT.

The J gene is TRBJ2-2, the V gene TRBV6-6; D call uncertain. The CDR3 extends over 16 amino acids. Trimming removed 0 bases from V and 0 bases from J, with 8 bases in between. The germline CDR1 and CDR2 sequences are MNHNY and SVGAGI (reference sequence). CDR3 loop: CASSYSSPTNTGELFF. Written as DNA, the CDR3 is TGTGCCAGCAGTTACTCGAGTCCCACGAACACCGGGGAGCTGTTTTTT.

The CDR3 sequence is CASSFSGRTLEQYF. CDR3 DNA sequence: TGTGCCAGCAGCTTTAGCGGGAGGACTCTCGAGCAGTACTTC. The V call is TRBV7-9, the J call TRBJ2-7; the match to TRBD2 covers 10 bases. The CDR3 contains 14 residues. The V and J ends lost 3 bases and 6 bases, in that order; junction bases with no gene match: 5. The germline CDR1 and CDR2 sequences are SEHNR and FQNEAQ (reference sequence).

A note on this clone: This specimen includes other DNA sequences encoding the same CDR3. The chain has TRBV27 and TRBJ2-1, with 7 bases identical to TRBD2. The CDR3 runs 16 residues. The germline V gene encodes CDR1 MNHEY and CDR2 SMNVEV (reference sequence). V gave up 3 bases and J gave up 0 bases; unmatched junction bases: 5. In nucleotides, the CDR3 is TGTGCCAGCAGTTTGCTAGCGGCCAGCTCCTACAATGAGCAGTTCTTC. Translated: CASSLLAASSYNEQFF.

The chain links TRBV7-6 to TRBJ2-7, with 13 bases matching TRBD2. This CDR3 contains 16 residues. The germline gives CDR1 SGHVS, CDR2 FNYEAQ. V shed 5 bases and J 1 base; nucleotides not matched to a gene: 5. The DNA of the CDR3 is TGTGCCAGCAGCCCACAGACTAGCGGGAGGTCCTACGAGCAGTACTTC. It specifies CASSPQTSGRSYEQYF.

The V gene is TRBV27, the J gene TRBJ2-5; 9 nucleotides agree with TRBD1. The length of the CDR3 is 16 residues. The V gene end was trimmed by 1 base and the J gene end by 6 bases; junction bases not matched to a gene: 9. In germline, CDR1 is MNHEY, CDR2 SMNVEV (reference sequence). The CDR3 DNA reads as TGTGCCAGCAGTTTATGGGGGACAGGGTCAGGACAGACCCAGTACTTC. Translated, it gives CASSLWGTGSGQTQYF.

The chain employs TRBV19 and TRBJ2-7; 11 nucleotides match TRBD1. The trim removed 5 bases at V and 6 bases at J, leaving 6 bases unmatched. The length of the CDR3 is 14 residues. The germline V gene encodes CDR1 LNHDA and CDR2 SQIVND (reference sequence). CDR3 coding DNA: TGTGCCAGTAGTGCGGGACAGGGGGGTGGCGAGCAGTACTTC. This encodes CASSAGQGGGEQYF.

The chain recombines TRBV21-1 with TRBJ2-7; the table's D call, TRBD2, was not checked against the DNA. TRBV21-1 is a listed pseudogene. The CDR3 contains 16 residues. CDR3 coding DNA: TGTGCCAGCAGCCCTCCCCCCGGGACTACTCCCTACGAGCAGTACTTC. It encodes CASSPPPGTTPYEQYF.

The V and J genes are TRBV30 and TRBJ1-1; TRBD1 matches 9 bases. Germline lookup yields CDR1 GTSNPN and CDR2 SVGIG (reference sequence). V lost 3 bases and J lost 8; bases outside the gene matches: 10. The CDR3 totals 14 residues. This CDR3 reads CAWSYPEGTGEAFF. CDR3 nucleotide sequence: TGTGCCTGGAGCTACCCGGAAGGGACAGGGGAAGCTTTCTTT.

The V gene is TRBV4-1, the J gene TRBJ2-7; no firm D call. With 5 bases removed from V and 7 bases from J, the gap between germline ends came to 12 bases. CDR1 MGHRA and CDR2 YSYEKL come from the germline V gene. CDR3 length: 12 residues. The CDR3 DNA sequence: TGCGCCAGCAGCTCTCGGCCCGGGGAGCAGTACTTC. Encoded protein: CASSSRPGEQYF.

The gene calls are TRBV19 and TRBJ2-1; tentatively, D is TRBD2 (6 bases). V gave up 3 bases and J gave up 4 bases, with 13 bases separating them. Germline V gene data show CDR1 as LNHDA and CDR2 as SQIVND (reference sequence). CDR3 size: 15 residues. CDR3 DNA sequence: TGTGCCAGTAGTATTTCGGAGGGAGAATACAATGAGCAGTTCTTC. Translating gives CASSISEGEYNEQFF. The full variable domain, its missing parts supplied by reference TRBV19 and TRBJ2-1, is DGGITQSPKYLFRKEGQNVTLSCEQNLNHDAMYWYRQDPGQGLRLIYYSQIVNDFQKGDIAEGYSVSREKKESFPLTVTSAQKNPTAFYLCASSISEGEYNEQFFGPGTRLTVL.

The chain carries TRBV9 and TRBJ1-2; D unresolved. Trimming left V 4 bases short and J 7 bases short, with 23 bases between. The CDR3 runs to 16 residues. Germline V gene sequence: CDR1 SGDLS, CDR2 YYNGEE. CDR3 loop: CASSPMDRGTYSGYTF. For the CDR3, the DNA is TGTGCCAGCAGCCCCATGGATCGGGGAACCTATTCTGGCTACACCTTC.

This chain connects TRBV7-2 to TRBJ2-7, with D possibly TRBD2 on 5 matching bases. This CDR3 is built from 13 residues. CDR1 is SGHTA and CDR2 is FQGNSA in the germline V gene. Deletions cut 3 bases from V and 3 bases from J, with 9 bases between. The CDR3 here is CASSLRAIYEQYF. DNA of the CDR3: TGTGCCAGCAGCTTGCGGGCCATCTACGAGCAGTACTTC.